The rows below give T cell receptor beta chains drawn from one sample of a study of T-cell reconstitution after alpha-beta-depleted transplantation in children. Each CDR3 protein gets one entry after TCRdb re-called the PCR reads with MiXCR. The sample has 700,000 to 950,000 distinct CDR3 sequences, roughly 15% seen once. The material sequenced was PBMCs, mostly from graft donor cells, taken 360 days after TCRalphabeta/CD19-depleted stem cell transplant. Source of these receptors: a male patient aged 5 to 17 who had a stem cell transplant for acute lymphoblastic leukemia, so the T cells may come from the graft donor. Both conserved end residues are part of each CDR3. The order of the fields is D gene, V gene, clone size, J gene, CDR3 protein, CDR3 DNA. A D gene is named only where the DNA matches it firmly. Rows may omit the clone size; those that give it use once, few, many or a size class.

TRBD2	TRBV3-1	many	TRBJ2-7	CASSQAGSGTRGHEQYF	TGTGCCAGCAGCCAAGCTGGGAGTGGGACTAGAGGTCACGAGCAGTACTTC
TRBD2	TRBV4-2	few	TRBJ2-7	CASSRLAGNPLEQYF	TGTGCCAGCAGCCGACTAGCGGGGAATCCCTTAGAGCAGTACTTC
TRBD2	TRBV5-1	few	TRBJ2-3	CASSLVLGLADYTDTQYF	TGCGCCAGCAGCTTGGTCTTGGGACTAGCGGATTACACAGATACGCAGTATTTT
.	TRBV7-6	few	TRBJ1-1	CASRRRQISTEAFF	TGTGCCAGCCGGCGAAGACAGATAAGCACTGAAGCTTTCTTT
.	TRBV15	.	TRBJ2-7	CATSSPGDTGSYEQYF	TGTGCCACCAGCAGCCCCGGGGACACAGGATCCTACGAGCAGTACTTC
TRBD1	TRBV5-1	many	TRBJ2-5	CASSVDRGLDQTQYF	TGCGCCAGCAGCGTAGACAGGGGACTTGATCAGACCCAGTACTTC
TRBD1	TRBV9	few	TRBJ2-7	CASSVEQGANEQYF	TGTGCCAGCAGCGTAGAACAGGGGGCCAACGAGCAGTACTTC
TRBD2	TRBV3-1	few	TRBJ2-1	CASSLRDYEMEQFF	TGTGCCAGCAGCCTCCGGGACTACGAAATGGAGCAGTTCTTC
.	TRBV2	.	TRBJ2-1	CASSAGQTYNEQFF	TGTGCCAGCAGTGCTGGACAGACCTACAATGAGCAGTTCTTC
TRBD2	TRBV24-1	few	TRBJ2-1	CATSDSTGTNHNEQFF	TGTGCCACCAGTGATTCCACCGGGACTAACCACAATGAGCAGTTCTTC
TRBD1	TRBV5-6	.	TRBJ1-1	CASSLREGARRTEAFF	TGTGCCAGCAGCTTGAGGGAGGGGGCGCGTCGAACTGAAGCTTTCTTT
TRBD2	TRBV30	.	TRBJ2-2	CAWSSTSAELFF	TGTGCCTGGAGTTCCACTAGCGCGGAGCTGTTTTTT
.	TRBV6-5	.	TRBJ2-3	CASSYWPRTDTQYF	TGTGCCAGCAGTTACTGGCCCCGCACAGATACGCAGTATTTT
TRBD2	TRBV2	.	TRBJ2-7	CASSEWVLGLAGPHEQYF	TGTGCCAGCAGTGAATGGGTTTTAGGTCTAGCGGGACCCCACGAGCAGTACTTC
.	TRBV7-9	few	TRBJ2-1	CASSAFEQFF	TGTGCCAGCAGCGCATTTGAGCAGTTCTTC
TRBD2	TRBV12-3/TRBV12-4	few	TRBJ2-6	CASSLVLRLAGGGGANVLTF	TGTGCCAGCAGTTTAGTACTCCGACTAGCGGGAGGTGGAGGGGCCAACGTCCTGACTTTC
TRBD2	TRBV5-1	few	TRBJ2-7	CASSLGGPRAPYEQYF	TGCGCCAGCAGCCTGGGAGGGCCCAGAGCCCCCTACGAGCAGTACTTC
TRBD1	TRBV5-1	.	TRBJ1-1	CASSLPGQGIRGAFF	TGCGCCAGCAGCTTACCGGGACAGGGTATTAGGGGAGCTTTCTTT
TRBD2	TRBV20-1	.	TRBJ2-7	CSAGSLAGISYEQYF	TGCAGTGCTGGATCCCTAGCGGGTATCTCCTACGAGCAGTACTTC
.	TRBV7-9	many	TRBJ2-7	CASSFEAATYEQYF	TGTGCCAGCAGCTTCGAAGCGGCTACCTACGAGCAGTACTTC
.	TRBV9	few	TRBJ2-3	CASSAAWDTQYF	TGTGCCAGCAGCGCGGCTTGGGATACGCAGTATTTT
TRBD1	TRBV28	.	TRBJ2-7	CASSGDRVREQYF	TGTGCCAGCAGTGGGGACAGGGTGCGCGAGCAGTACTTC
.	TRBV7-6	.	TRBJ2-2	CASSLKGSNANTGELFF	TGTGCCAGCAGCTTAAAGGGGAGTAATGCGAACACCGGGGAGCTGTTTTTT
.	TRBV5-1	few	TRBJ2-4	CASSWPREMGDIQYF	TGCGCCAGCAGCTGGCCGCGGGAAATGGGGGACATTCAGTACTTC
.	TRBV2	once	TRBJ2-7	CASSVSHEQYF	TGTGCCAGCAGTGTGTCACACGAGCAGTACTTC
TRBD2	TRBV9	.	TRBJ2-2	CASTSRTSSAGELFF	TGTGCCAGCACCTCCCGGACTAGTAGCGCCGGGGAGCTGTTTTTT
TRBD2	TRBV20-1	few	TRBJ2-5	CSAIRGFGAGGLAETQYF	TGCAGTGCTATCAGAGGTTTCGGAGCGGGAGGTCTAGCAGAGACCCAGTACTTC